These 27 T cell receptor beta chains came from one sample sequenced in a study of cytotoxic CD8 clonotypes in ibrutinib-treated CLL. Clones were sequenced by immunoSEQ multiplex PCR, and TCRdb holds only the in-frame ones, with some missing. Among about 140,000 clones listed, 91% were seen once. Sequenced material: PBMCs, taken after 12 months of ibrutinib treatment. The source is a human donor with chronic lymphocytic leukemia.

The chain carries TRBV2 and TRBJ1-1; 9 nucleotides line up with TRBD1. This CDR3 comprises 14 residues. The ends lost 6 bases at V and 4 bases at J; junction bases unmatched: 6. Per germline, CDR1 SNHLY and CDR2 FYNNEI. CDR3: CASRGGTGITEAFF. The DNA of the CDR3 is TGTGCCAGCAGAGGCGGGACAGGGATCACTGAAGCTTTCTTT.

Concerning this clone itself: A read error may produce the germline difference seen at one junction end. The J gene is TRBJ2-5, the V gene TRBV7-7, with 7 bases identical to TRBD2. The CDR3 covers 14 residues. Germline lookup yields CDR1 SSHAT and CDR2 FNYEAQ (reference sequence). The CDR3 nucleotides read TGTGCTAGCAGCTACGGGACTAACCAAGAGACCCAGTACTTC. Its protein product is CASSYGTNQETQYF. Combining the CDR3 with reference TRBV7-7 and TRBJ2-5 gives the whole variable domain GAGVSQSPRYKVTKRGQDVTLRCDPISSHATLYWYQQALGQGPEFLTYFNYEAQPDKSGLPSDRFSAERPEGSISTLTIQRTEQRDSAMYRCASSYGTNQETQYFGPGTRLLVL.

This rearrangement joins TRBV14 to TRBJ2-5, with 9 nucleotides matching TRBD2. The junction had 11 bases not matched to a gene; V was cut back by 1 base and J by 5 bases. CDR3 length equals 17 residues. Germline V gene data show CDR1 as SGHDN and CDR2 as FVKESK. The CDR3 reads CASSQGSTSGLRETQYF. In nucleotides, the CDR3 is TGTGCCAGCAGCCAAGGGTCGACTAGCGGTTTGCGGGAGACCCAGTACTTC.

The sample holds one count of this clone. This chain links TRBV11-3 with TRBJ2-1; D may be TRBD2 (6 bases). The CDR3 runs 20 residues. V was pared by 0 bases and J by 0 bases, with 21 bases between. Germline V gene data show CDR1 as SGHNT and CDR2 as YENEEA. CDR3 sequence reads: CASSLDYSGDRPSSYNEQFF. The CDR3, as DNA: TGTGCCAGCAGCTTAGACTATTCGGGGGACCGACCCAGCTCCTACAATGAGCAGTTCTTC.

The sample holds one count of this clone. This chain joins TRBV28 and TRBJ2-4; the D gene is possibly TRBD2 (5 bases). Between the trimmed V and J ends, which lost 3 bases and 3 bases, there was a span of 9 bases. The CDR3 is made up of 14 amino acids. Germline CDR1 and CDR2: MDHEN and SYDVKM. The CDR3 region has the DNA TGTGCCAGCAGTTTCCTGAGGGTCAAAAACATTCAGTACTTC. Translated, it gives CASSFLRVKNIQYF.

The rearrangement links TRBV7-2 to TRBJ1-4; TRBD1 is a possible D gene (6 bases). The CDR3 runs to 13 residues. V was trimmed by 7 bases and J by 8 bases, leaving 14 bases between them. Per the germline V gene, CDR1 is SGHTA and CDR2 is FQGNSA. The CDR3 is CASTFRGGEKLFF. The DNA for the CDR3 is TGTGCCAGCACCTTCAGGGGTGGCGAAAAACTGTTTTTT.

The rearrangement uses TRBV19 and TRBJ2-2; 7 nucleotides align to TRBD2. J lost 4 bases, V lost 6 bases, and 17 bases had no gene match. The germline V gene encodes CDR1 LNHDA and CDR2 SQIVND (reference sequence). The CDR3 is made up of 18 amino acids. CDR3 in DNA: TGTGCCAGTAGCCGTCCCACCCTCTTCGGCGGGAGCACCGGGGAGCTGTTTTTT. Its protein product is CASSRPTLFGGSTGELFF.

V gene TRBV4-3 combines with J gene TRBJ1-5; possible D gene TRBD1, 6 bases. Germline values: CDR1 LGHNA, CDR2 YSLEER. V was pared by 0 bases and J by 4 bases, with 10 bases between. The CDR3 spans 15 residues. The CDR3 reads CASSQEGARNQPQHF. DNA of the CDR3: TGCGCCAGCAGCCAAGAGGGGGCGCGGAATCAGCCCCAGCATTTT.

The CDR3 sequence: CASSVLDRAEAFF. DNA for the CDR3: TGTGCCAGCAGTGTACTAGACAGGGCTGAAGCTTTCTTT. This chain connects TRBV28 to TRBJ1-1, with 7 bases that match TRBD1. The CDR3 has 13 residues. The V segment lost 5 bases and the J segment 6 bases; nucleotides outside the gene matches: 6. Per germline, CDR1 MDHEN and CDR2 SYDVKM.

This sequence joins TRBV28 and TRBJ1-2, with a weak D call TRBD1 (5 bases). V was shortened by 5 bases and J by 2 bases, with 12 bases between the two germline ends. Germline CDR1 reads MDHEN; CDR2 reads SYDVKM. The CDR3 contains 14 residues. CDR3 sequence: CASSAGTANYGYTF. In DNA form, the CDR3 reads TGTGCCAGCAGTGCCGGGACGGCGAACTATGGCTACACCTTC.

The CDR3 loop reads CASSMGAGGVEQYF. CDR3 nucleotides: TGTGCCAGTAGTATGGGCGCGGGAGGAGTCGAGCAGTACTTC. This chain connects TRBV19 to TRBJ2-7; TRBD2 aligns across 8 bases. Germline V CDR1 and CDR2: LNHDA, SQIVND (reference sequence). The CDR3 runs 14 residues. Unmatched junction bases numbered 7, after V lost 3 bases and J lost 6 bases.

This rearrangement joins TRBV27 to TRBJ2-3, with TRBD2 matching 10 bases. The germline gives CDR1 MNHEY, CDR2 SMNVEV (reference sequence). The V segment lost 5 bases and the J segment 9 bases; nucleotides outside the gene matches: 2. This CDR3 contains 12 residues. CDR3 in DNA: TGTGCCAGCAGTCTAGCGGGAGTGACGCAGTATTTT. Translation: CASSLAGVTQYF.

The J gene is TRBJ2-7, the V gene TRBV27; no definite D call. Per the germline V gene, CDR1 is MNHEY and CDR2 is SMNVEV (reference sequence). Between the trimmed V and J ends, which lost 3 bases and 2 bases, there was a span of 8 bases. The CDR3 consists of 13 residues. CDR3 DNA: TGTGCCAGCAGTTTGTCCAGTACCTACGAGCAGTACTTC. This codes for CASSLSSTYEQYF.

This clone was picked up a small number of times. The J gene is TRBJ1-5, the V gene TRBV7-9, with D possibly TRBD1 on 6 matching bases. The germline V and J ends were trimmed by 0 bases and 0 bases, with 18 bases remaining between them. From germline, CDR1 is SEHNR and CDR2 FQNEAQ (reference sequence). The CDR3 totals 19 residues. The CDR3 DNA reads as TGTGCCAGCAGCTTAGCTGGGACAAGGGCGGGGTATAGCAATCAGCCCCAGCATTTT. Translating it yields CASSLAGTRAGYSNQPQHF.

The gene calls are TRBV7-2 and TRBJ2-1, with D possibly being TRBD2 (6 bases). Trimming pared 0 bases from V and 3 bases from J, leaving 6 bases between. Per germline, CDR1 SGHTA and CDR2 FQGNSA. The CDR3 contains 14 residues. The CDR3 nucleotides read TGTGCCAGCAGCTTAGCGGGAGGCTACAATGAGCAGTTCTTC. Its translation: CASSLAGGYNEQFF.

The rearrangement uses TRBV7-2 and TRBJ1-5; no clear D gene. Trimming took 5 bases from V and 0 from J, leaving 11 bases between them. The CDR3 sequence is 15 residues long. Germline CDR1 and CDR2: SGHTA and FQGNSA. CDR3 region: CASSPRALSNQPQHF. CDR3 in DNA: TGTGCCAGCAGCCCGAGGGCCCTTAGCAATCAGCCCCAGCATTTT.

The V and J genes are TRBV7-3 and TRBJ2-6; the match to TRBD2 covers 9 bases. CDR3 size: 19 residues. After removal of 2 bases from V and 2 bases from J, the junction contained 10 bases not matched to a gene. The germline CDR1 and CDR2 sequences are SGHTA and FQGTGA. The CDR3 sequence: CASSLFGPSGNAGANVLTF. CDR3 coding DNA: TGTGCCAGCAGCTTATTTGGGCCTAGCGGGAATGCTGGGGCCAACGTCCTGACTTTC. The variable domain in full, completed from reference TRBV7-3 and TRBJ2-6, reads GAGVSQTPSNKVTEKGKYVELRCDPISGHTALYWYRQSLGQGPEFLIYFQGTGAADDSGLPNDRFFAVRPEGSVSTLKIQRTERGDSAVYLCASSLFGPSGNAGANVLTFGAGSRLTVL.

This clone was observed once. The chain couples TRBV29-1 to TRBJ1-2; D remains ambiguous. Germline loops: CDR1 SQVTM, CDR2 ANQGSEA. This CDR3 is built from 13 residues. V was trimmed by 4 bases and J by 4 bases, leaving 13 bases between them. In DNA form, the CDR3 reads TGCAGCGTTGGGGGTGAGGCTACCTATGGCTACACCTTC. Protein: CSVGGEATYGYTF.

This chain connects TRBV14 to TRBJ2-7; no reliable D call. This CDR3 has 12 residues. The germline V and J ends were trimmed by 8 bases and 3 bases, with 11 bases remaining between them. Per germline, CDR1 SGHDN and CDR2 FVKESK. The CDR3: CASGRNNYEQYF. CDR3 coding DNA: TGTGCCAGCGGACGGAACAACTACGAGCAGTACTTC.

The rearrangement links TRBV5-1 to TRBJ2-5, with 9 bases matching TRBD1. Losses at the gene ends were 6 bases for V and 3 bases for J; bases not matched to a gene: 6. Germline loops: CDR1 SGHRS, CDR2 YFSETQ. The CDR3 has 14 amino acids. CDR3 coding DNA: TGCGCCAGCACCCAGACAGGGGGTAAAGAGACCCAGTACTTC. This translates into CASTQTGGKETQYF.

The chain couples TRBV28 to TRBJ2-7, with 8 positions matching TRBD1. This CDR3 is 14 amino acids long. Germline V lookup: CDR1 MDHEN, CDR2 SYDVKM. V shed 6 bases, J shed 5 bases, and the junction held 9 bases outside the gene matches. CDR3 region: CASRLTGVGHEQYF. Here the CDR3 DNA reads TGTGCCAGCAGACTGACAGGGGTTGGACACGAGCAGTACTTC.

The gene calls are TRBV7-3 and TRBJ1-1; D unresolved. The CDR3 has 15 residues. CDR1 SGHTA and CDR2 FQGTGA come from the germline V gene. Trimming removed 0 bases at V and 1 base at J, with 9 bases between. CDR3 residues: CASSLTPLANTEAFF. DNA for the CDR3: TGTGCCAGCAGCTTAACCCCGTTGGCGAACACTGAAGCTTTCTTT.

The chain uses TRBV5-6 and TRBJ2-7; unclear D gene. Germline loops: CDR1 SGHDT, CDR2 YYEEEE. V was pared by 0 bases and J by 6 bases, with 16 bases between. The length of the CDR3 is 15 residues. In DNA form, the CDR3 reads TGTGCCAGCAGCTTGGCCATGGATTTTACTCCCGAGCAGTACTTC. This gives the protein CASSLAMDFTPEQYF.

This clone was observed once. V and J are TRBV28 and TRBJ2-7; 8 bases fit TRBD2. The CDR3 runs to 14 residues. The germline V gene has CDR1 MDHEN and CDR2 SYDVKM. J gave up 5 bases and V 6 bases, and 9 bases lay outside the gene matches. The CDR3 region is CASSPGGASHEQYF. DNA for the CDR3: TGTGCCAGCAGCCCCGGGGGGGCTAGCCACGAGCAGTACTTC.

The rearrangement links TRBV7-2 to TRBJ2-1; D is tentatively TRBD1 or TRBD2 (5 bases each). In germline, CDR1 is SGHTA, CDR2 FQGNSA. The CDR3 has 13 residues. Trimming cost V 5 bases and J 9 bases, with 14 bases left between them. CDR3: CASSLSQGREQFF. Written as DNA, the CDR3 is TGTGCCAGCAGCCTAAGCCAGGGACGTGAGCAGTTCTTC.

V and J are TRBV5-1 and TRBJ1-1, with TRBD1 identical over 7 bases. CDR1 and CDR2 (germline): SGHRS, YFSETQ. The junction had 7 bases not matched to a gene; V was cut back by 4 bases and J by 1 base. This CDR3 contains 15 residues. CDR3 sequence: CASSLGTARNTEAFF. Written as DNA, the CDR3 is TGCGCCAGCAGCCTCGGGACAGCAAGGAACACTGAAGCTTTCTTT.

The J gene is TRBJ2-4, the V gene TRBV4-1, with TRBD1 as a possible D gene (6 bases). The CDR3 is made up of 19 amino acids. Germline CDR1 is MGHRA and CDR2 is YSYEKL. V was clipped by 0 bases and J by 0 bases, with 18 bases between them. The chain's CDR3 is CASSQEGTRTLLAKNIQYF. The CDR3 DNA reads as TGCGCCAGCAGCCAAGAGGGGACACGGACACTACTAGCCAAAAACATTCAGTACTTC.